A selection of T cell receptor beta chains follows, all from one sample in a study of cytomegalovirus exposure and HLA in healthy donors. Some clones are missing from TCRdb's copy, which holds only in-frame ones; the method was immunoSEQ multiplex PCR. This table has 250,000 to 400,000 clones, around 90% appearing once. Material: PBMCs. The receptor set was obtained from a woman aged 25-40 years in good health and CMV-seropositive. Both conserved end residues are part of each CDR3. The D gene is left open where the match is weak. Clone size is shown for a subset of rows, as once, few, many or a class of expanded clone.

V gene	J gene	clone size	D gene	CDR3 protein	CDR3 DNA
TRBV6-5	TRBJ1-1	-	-	CASSYDRATEAFF	TGTGCCAGCAGTTACGACCGGGCCACTGAAGCTTTCTTT
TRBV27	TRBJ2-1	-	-	CASSLNPLPHNEQFF	TGTGCCAGCAGTTTAAATCCCTTACCCCATAATGAGCAGTTCTTC
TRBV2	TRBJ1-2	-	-	CASMVRDRERYGYTF	TGTGCCAGCATGGTCCGAGACAGAGAACGGTATGGCTACACCTTC
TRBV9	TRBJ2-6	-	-	CASSVAGSGANVLTF	TGTGCCAGCAGCGTAGCGGGCTCTGGGGCCAACGTCCTGACTTTC
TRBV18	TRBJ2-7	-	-	CASSPEARTPSYEQYF	TGTGCCAGCTCACCAGAAGCCCGGACTCCCTCCTACGAGCAGTACTTC
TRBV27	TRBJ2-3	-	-	CASSTGGQGDNTQYF	TGTGCCAGCAGTACCGGCGGGCAGGGTGATAATACGCAGTATTTT
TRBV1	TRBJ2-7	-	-	CTSSQGQDPSYEQYF	TGCACCAGCAGCCAAGGGCAGGACCCATCCTACGAGCAGTACTTC
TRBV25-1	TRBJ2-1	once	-	CASSDSSAGWNNEQFF	TGTGCCAGCAGTGATTCGTCGGCAGGGTGGAACAATGAGCAGTTCTTC
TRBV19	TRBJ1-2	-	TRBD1	CASSIPRGEYGYTF	TGTGCCAGTAGTATCCCCAGGGGGGAGTATGGCTACACCTTC
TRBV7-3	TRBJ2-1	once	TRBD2	CASRYSGSGEQFF	TGTGCCAGCAGATATAGCGGGAGTGGTGAGCAGTTCTTC
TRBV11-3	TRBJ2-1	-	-	CASGVGGEQFF	TGTGCCAGCGGAGTAGGGGGAGAGCAGTTCTTC
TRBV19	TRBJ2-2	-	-	CASSISIGGELFF	TGTGCCAGTAGTATCTCGATTGGCGGGGAGCTGTTTTTT
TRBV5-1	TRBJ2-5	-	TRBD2	CASSQHRTSGRTRGETQYF	TGCGCCAGCAGCCAACACCGGACTAGCGGGCGAACCAGGGGAGAGACCCAGTACTTC
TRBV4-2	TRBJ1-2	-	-	CASSRSWARGANYGYTF	TGTGCCAGCAGCCGGAGCTGGGCGAGGGGCGCGAACTATGGCTACACCTTC
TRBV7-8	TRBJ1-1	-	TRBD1	CASSLGLGAGTGETEAFF	TGTGCCAGCAGCTTAGGCCTGGGTGCGGGGACAGGGGAAACTGAAGCTTTCTTT
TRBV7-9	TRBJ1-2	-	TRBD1	CASSSTGLNYGYTF	TGTGCCAGCAGCTCGACAGGGCTTAACTATGGCTACACCTTC
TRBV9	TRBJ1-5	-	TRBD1	CASSVGTGKFDQPQHF	TGTGCCAGCAGCGTAGGGACAGGGAAATTTGATCAGCCCCAGCATTTT
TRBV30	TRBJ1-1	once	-	CAWGQRNTEAFF	TGTGCCTGGGGACAACGGAACACTGAAGCTTTCTTT
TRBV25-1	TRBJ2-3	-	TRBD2	CASSEEASGGTDTQYF	TGTGCCAGCAGTGAGGAGGCTAGCGGTGGCACAGATACGCAGTATTTT
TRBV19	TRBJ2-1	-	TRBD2	CASSISGSGLNEQFF	TGTGCCAGTAGTATCAGCGGGAGTGGACTCAATGAGCAGTTCTTC
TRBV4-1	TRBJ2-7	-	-	CASRPSGRGDYEQYF	TGCGCCAGCAGACCAAGCGGCCGAGGGGACTACGAGCAGTACTTC
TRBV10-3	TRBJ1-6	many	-	CAISEGMEFAPLHF	TGTGCCATCAGTGAGGGAATGGAGTTTGCACCCCTCCACTTT
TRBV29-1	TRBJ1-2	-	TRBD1	CSAPGGQGEDYGYTF	TGCAGCGCTCCAGGGGGACAGGGGGAGGACTATGGCTACACCTTC
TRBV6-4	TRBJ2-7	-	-	CASSTEDWPYEQYF	TGTGCCAGCAGTACCGAAGATTGGCCCTACGAGCAGTACTTC
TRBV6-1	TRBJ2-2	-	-	CASKDPAPGELFF	TGTGCCAGTAAGGACCCAGCCCCCGGGGAGCTGTTTTTT
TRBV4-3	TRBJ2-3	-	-	CASSQDWGTDTQYF	TGCGCCAGCAGCCAAGACTGGGGCACAGATACGCAGTATTTT
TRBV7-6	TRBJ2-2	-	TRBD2	CASSLELAANTGELFF	TGTGCCAGCAGCTTAGAACTAGCGGCGAACACCGGGGAGCTGTTTTTT
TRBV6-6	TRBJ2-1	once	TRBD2	CASSYSSSGSYNEQFF	TGTGCCAGCAGTTACTCTTCCAGCGGGAGCTACAATGAGCAGTTCTTC
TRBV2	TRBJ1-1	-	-	CASSLGLKEAFF	TGTGCCAGCAGTTTAGGACTCAAAGAAGCTTTCTTT
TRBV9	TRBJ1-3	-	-	CASSVAGAGNTIYF	TGTGCCAGCAGCGTAGCGGGGGCAGGAAACACCATATATTTT
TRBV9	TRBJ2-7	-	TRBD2	CASSGSSGLAGYEQYF	TGTGCCAGCAGCGGCAGCTCGGGACTAGCGGGCTACGAGCAGTACTTC
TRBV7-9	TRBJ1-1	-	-	CASSQARQHSEAFF	TGTGCCAGCAGCCAAGCGAGACAGCATTCTGAAGCTTTCTTT
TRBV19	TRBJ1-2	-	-	CASSIGTSSYGYTF	TGTGCCAGTAGTATCGGGACTTCCTCCTATGGCTACACCTTC
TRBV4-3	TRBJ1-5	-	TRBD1	CASSQDRGRDQPQHF	TGCGCCAGCAGCCAGGACAGGGGGCGCGATCAGCCCCAGCATTTT
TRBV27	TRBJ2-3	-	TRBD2	CASRSLGGGGTDTQYF	TGTGCCAGCAGGAGTCTGGGCGGGGGAGGCACAGATACGCAGTATTTT
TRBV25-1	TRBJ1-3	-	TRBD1	CATATGKGNTIYF	TGTGCCACCGCGACAGGGAAGGGAAACACCATATATTTT
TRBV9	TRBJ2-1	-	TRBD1	CASSGEGQGGGYNEQFF	TGTGCCAGCAGCGGAGAGGGACAGGGAGGGGGTTACAATGAGCAGTTCTTC
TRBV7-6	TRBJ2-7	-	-	CASSLVVGIRAYEQYF	TGTGCCAGCAGCTTGGTGGTGGGAATTCGGGCCTACGAGCAGTACTTC
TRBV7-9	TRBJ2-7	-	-	CASSLNSLALFHEQYF	TGTGCCAGCAGCTTAAATTCGCTAGCGTTATTCCACGAGCAGTACTTC
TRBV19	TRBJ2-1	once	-	CASSEDEQFF	TGTGCCAGTAGTGAGGATGAGCAGTTCTTC
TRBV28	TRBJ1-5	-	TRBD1	CASRRQGSQPQHF	TGTGCCAGCAGGAGACAGGGCAGTCAGCCCCAGCATTTT
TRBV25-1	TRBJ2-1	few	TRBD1	CASSEADRGNNEQFF	TGTGCCAGCAGTGAAGCGGACAGGGGAAACAATGAGCAGTTCTTC
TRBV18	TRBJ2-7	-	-	CASSPYDRGYEQYF	TGTGCCAGCTCACCATATGACAGAGGATACGAGCAGTACTTC
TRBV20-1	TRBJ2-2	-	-	CSVGNTGELFF	TGCAGTGTCGGGAACACCGGGGAGCTGTTTTTT
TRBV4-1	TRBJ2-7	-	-	CASSQERGVSYEQYF	TGCGCCAGCAGCCAAGAGAGGGGAGTTTCATACGAGCAGTACTTC
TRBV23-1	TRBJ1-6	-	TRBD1	CASSQTGQGYSPLHF	TGCGCCAGCAGTCAAACCGGACAGGGTTATTCACCCCTCCACTTT